These 6 T cell receptor beta chains originate from one sample sequenced in a study of T-cell memory formation after mild COVID-19. TCRdb passed the 5' RACE reads through MiXCR, listing each CDR3 protein once. The sample holds 250,000 to 300,000 distinct CDR3 sequences; 16% are singletons and the top ten take 23%. Sequenced material: PBMCs or a T cell subset sorted from them (not recorded which). The receptor source for this set is a man in his late teens or twenties who had mild COVID-19 (a few samples of this study predate the infection). Cell type and time point are not known.

In this sample, this clonotype turned up a few times. The rearrangement joins TRBV7-9 to TRBJ1-1, with TRBD1 matching 10 bases. Germline CDR1 and CDR2: SEHNR and FQNEAQ (reference sequence). The CDR3 sequence is 19 residues long. Losses at the gene ends were 6 bases for V and 1 base for J; bases not matched to a gene: 17. The CDR3 here is CASRLPGTGALFPNTEAFF. The CDR3 DNA reads as TGTGCCAGCAGATTACCCGGGACAGGGGCTCTTTTCCCGAACACTGAAGCTTTCTTT.

The CDR3, as DNA: TGTGCCAGCAGCGTACGCAGGAATAATTCACCCCTCCACTTT. It specifies CASSVRRNNSPLHF. This chain uses TRBV9 with TRBJ1-6; no reliable D call. V dropped 1 base and J dropped 5 bases, with 7 bases sitting between them. Germline values: CDR1 SGDLS, CDR2 YYNGEE. The CDR3 loop spans 14 amino acids.

In this sample, this clonotype turned up many times. The CDR3 coding sequence is TGTGCCAGCAGCGTCCGACAGGGGAGTCACGAGCAGTACTTC. Residues: CASSVRQGSHEQYF. V gene TRBV7-9 combines with J gene TRBJ2-7; 8 bases line up with TRBD1. In germline, CDR1 is SEHNR, CDR2 FQNEAQ (reference sequence). CDR3 length equals 14 residues. Trimming removed 5 bases from V and 5 bases from J; junction bases left unmatched: 8.

This clonotype appeared a few times. The chain uses TRBV5-6 and TRBJ1-5; D not certain. The CDR3 extends over 14 amino acids. V was cut by 2 bases and J by 6 bases, with 12 bases left in between. Looked up from germline, CDR1 is SGHDT and CDR2 is YYEEEE. CDR3 sequence reads: CASSFWVGFQPQHF. The CDR3 bases are TGTGCCAGCAGCTTCTGGGTCGGTTTTCAGCCCCAGCATTTT.

This clonotype came up a few times. This chain connects TRBV3-1 to TRBJ2-2; D uncertain. This CDR3 contains 16 residues. Looked up from germline, CDR1 is LGHDT and CDR2 is YNNKEL (reference sequence). V was clipped by 1 base and J by 5 bases, with 14 bases between them. CDR3 residues: CASSQVERKITGELFF. In DNA, the CDR3 is TGTGCCAGCAGCCAAGTGGAAAGGAAAATTACCGGGGAGCTGTTTTTT. The entire variable domain, with the rest obtained from reference TRBV3-1 and TRBJ2-2, is as follows: DTAVSQTPKYLVTQMGNDKSIKCEQNLGHDTMYWYKQDSKKFLKIMFSYNNKELIINETVPNRFSPKSPDKAHLNLHINSLELGDSAVYFCASSQVERKITGELFFGEGSRLTVL.

This clonotype appeared a few times. The chain couples TRBV29-1 to TRBJ2-5; D is unresolved. This CDR3 contains 11 residues. Trimming removed 3 bases at V and 5 bases at J, with 7 bases between. Germline values: CDR1 SQVTM, CDR2 ANQGSEA. CDR3 loop: CSVEPGETQYF. The CDR3 nucleotides read TGCAGCGTTGAGCCCGGGGAGACCCAGTACTTC.